Listed here is a single TCR beta chain. The repertoire was sequenced with immunoSEQ multiplex PCR; TCRdb's copy has only in-frame clones and lacks some. The sample has under 100,000 clones; nearly 90% are singletons. The CDR3 covers 16 residues. V was clipped by 6 bases and J by 1 base; unmatched bases: 10. Germline CDR1 is SGDLS and CDR2 is YYNGEE. This sample stems from a study of OX40 agonist ivuxolimab in advanced cancers. The clonotype comes from an adult with an advanced solid tumor such as melanoma, head and neck, liver or kidney cancer. The sequencing here drew on CD4+ or CD8+ T cells sorted from blood, taken in a trial of the OX40 agonist ivuxolimab. The genes are TRBV9 and TRBJ2-1; 7 nucleotides align to TRBD2. The CDR3 DNA reads TGTGCCAGCAAAGTCGGGGCTAGCGGATCCTACAATGAGCAGTTCTTC. Translating it yields CASKVGASGSYNEQFF.